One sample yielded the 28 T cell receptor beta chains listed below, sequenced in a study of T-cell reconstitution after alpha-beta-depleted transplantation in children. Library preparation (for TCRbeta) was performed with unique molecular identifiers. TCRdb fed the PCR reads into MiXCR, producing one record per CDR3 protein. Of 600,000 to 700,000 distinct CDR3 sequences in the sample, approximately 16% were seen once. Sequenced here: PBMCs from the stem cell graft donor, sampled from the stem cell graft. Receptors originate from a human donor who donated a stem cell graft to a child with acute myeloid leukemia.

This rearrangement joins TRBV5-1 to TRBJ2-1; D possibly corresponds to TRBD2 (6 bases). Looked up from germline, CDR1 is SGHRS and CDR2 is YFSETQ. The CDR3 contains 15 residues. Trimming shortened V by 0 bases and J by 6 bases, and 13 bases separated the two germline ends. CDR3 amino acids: CASSLDPTRGNEQFF. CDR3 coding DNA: TGCGCCAGCAGCTTGGATCCTACGCGGGGCAATGAGCAGTTCTTC.

The CDR3 nucleotides are TGCAGTGCTAGGAACAGGGGGAACAATCAGCCCCAGCATTTT. It is translated as CSARNRGNNQPQHF. The V call is TRBV20-1, the J call TRBJ1-5, with 8 bases aligning to TRBD1. Germline CDR1 reads DFQATT; CDR2 reads SNEGSKA (reference sequence). The CDR3 runs 14 residues. J gave up 3 bases and V 3 bases, and 4 bases lay outside the gene matches.

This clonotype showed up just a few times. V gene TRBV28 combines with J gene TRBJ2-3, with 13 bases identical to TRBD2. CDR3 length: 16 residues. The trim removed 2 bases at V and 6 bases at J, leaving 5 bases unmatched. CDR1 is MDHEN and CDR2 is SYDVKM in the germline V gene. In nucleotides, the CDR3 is TGTGCCAGCAGTTTACCGGGGACTAGCGGGGATGATACGCAGTATTTT. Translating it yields CASSLPGTSGDDTQYF.

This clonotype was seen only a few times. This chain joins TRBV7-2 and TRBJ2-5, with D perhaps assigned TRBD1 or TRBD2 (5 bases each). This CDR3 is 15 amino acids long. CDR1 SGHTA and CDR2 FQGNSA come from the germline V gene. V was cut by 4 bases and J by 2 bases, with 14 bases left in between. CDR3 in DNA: TGTGCCAGCAGCTCGGCCGGGGCCGTACAAGAGACCCAGTACTTC. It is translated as CASSSAGAVQETQYF.

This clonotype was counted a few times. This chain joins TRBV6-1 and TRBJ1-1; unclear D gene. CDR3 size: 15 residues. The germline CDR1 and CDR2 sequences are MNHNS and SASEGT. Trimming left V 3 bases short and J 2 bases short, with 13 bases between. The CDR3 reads CASSELAALNTEAFF. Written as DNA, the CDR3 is TGTGCCAGCAGTGAGTTGGCCGCCCTCAACACTGAAGCTTTCTTT.

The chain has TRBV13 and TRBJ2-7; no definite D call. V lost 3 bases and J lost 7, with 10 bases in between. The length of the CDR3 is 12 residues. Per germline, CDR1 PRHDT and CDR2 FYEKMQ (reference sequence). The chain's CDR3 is CASSFGLGEQYF. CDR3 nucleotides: TGTGCCAGCAGCTTTGGCCTGGGGGAGCAGTACTTC.

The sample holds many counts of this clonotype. The CDR3 protein is CASSLGVGRGGAKTQYF. CDR3 DNA: TGTGCCAGCAGCTTAGGAGTAGGGCGGGGGGGCGCAAAGACCCAGTACTTC. The gene calls are TRBV7-2 and TRBJ2-5; 9 positions agree with TRBD2. The CDR3 totals 17 residues. Germline CDR1 reads SGHTA; CDR2 reads FQGNSA. V lost 1 base to trimming and J lost 6 bases; unmatched junction nucleotides: 12.

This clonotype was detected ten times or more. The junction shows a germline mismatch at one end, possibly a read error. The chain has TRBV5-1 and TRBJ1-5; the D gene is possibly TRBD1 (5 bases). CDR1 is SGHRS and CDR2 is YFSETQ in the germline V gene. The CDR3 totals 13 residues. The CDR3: CASSLGGLQPQHF. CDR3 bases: TGTGCCAGCAGCCTTGGGGGTCTTCAGCCCCAGCATTTT.

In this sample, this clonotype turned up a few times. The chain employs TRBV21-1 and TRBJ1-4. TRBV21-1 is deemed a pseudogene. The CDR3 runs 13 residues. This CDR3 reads CASSLKANEKLFF. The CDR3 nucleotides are TGTGCCAGCAGCCTGAAAGCTAATGAAAAACTGTTTTTT.

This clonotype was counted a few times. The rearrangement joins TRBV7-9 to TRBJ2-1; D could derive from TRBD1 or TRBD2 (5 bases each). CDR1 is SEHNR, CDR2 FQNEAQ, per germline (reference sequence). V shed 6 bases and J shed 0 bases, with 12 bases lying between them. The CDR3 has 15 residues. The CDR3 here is CASRSDGGSYNEQFF. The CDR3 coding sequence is TGTGCCAGCAGGTCAGATGGGGGCTCCTACAATGAGCAGTTCTTC.

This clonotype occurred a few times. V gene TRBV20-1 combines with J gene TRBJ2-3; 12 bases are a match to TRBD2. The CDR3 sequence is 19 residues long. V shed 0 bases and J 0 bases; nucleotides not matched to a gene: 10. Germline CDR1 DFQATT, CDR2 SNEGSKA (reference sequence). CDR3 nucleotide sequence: TGCAGTGCTAGAGAGGCTCGGCTAGCGGGGGGGCCTAGCACAGATACGCAGTATTTT. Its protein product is CSAREARLAGGPSTDTQYF.

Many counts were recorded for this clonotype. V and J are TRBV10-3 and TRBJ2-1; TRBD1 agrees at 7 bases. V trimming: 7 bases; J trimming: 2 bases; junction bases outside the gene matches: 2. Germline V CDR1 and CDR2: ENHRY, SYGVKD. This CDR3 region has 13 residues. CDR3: CAITGTAYNEQFF. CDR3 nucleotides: TGTGCCATCACCGGGACAGCCTACAATGAGCAGTTCTTC.

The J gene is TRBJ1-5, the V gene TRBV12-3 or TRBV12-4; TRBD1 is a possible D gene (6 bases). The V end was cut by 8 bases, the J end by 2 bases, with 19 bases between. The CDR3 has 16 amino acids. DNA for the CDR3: TGTGCCAGCTCCTTGGGGGCAGTGGACGGCAATCAGCCCCAGCATTTT. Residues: CASSLGAVDGNQPQHF.

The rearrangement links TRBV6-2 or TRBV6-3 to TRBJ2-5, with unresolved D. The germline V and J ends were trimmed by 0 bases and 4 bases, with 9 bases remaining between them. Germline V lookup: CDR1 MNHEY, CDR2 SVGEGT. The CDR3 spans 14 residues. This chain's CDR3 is CASSYSGNRETQYF. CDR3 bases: TGTGCCAGCAGTTACTCAGGGAATCGAGAGACCCAGTACTTC.

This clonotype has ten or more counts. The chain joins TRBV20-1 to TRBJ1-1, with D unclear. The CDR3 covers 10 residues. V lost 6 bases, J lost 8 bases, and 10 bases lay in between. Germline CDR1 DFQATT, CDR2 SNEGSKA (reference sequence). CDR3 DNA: TGCAGTGCAAAGAGTAGAGAAGCTTTCTTT. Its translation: CSAKSREAFF.

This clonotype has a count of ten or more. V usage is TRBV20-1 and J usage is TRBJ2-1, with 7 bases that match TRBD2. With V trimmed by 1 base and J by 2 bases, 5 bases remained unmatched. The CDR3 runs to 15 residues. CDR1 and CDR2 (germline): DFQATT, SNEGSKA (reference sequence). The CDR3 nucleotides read TGCAGTGCTAGAGCAGCGGGGCCTCCCTACAATGAGCAGTTCTTC. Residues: CSARAAGPPYNEQFF.

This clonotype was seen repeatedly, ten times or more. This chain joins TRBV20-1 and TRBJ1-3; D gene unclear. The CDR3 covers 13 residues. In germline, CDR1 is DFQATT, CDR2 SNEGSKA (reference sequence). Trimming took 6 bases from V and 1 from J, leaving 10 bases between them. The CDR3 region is CSATGESGNTIYF. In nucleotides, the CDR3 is TGCAGTGCAACCGGGGAATCTGGAAACACCATATATTTT.

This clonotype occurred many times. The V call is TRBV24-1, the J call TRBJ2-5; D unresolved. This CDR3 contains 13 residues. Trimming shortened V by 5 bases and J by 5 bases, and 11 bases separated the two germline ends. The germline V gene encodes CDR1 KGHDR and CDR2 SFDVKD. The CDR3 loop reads CATSVRNKETQYF. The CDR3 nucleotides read TGTGCCACCAGTGTCCGTAACAAGGAGACCCAGTACTTC.

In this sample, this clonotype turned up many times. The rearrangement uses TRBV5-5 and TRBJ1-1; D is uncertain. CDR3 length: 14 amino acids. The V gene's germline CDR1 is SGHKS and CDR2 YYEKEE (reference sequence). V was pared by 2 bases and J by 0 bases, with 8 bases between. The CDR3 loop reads CASSFGLMNTEAFF. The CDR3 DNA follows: TGTGCCAGCAGCTTCGGATTGATGAACACTGAAGCTTTCTTT. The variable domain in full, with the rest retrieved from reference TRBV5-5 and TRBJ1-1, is DAGVTQSPTHLIKTRGQQVTLRCSPISGHKSVSWYQQVLGQGPQFIFQYYEKEERGRGNFPDRFSARQFPNYSSELNVNALLLGDSALYLCASSFGLMNTEAFFGQGTRLTVV.

The chain's CDR3 is CARNNNEQFF. CDR3 DNA: TGTGCCAGGAACAACAATGAGCAGTTCTTC. This chain uses TRBV2 with TRBJ2-1, with D hard to call. Trimming took off 9 bases at V and 5 bases at J, with 5 bases between the two ends. The CDR3 is 10 amino acids. In germline, CDR1 is SNHLY, CDR2 FYNNEI.

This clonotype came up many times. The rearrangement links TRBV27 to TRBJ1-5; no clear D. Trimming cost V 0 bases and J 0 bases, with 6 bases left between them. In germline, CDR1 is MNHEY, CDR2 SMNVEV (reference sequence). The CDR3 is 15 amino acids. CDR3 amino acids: CASSLSYYSNQPQHF. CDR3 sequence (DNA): TGTGCCAGCAGTTTATCCTACTATAGCAATCAGCCCCAGCATTTT.

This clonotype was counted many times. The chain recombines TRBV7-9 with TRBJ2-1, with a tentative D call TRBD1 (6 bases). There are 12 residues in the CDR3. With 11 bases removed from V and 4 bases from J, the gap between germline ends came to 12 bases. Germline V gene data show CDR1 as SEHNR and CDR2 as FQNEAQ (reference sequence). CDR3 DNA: TGTGCCTCCAAGGGGGATTACAATGAGCAGTTCTTC. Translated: CASKGDYNEQFF.

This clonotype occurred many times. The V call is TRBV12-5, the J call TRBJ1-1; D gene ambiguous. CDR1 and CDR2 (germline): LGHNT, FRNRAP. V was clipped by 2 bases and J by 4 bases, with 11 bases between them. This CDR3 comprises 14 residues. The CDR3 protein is CASGLHGSGTEAFF. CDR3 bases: TGTGCTAGTGGTTTGCACGGCAGCGGCACTGAAGCTTTCTTT. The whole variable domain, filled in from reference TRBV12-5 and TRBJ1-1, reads DARVTQTPRHKVTEMGQEVTMRCQPILGHNTVFWYRQTMMQGLELLAYFRNRAPLDDSGMPKDRFSAEMPDATLATLKIQPSEPRDSAVYFCASGLHGSGTEAFFGQGTRLTVV.

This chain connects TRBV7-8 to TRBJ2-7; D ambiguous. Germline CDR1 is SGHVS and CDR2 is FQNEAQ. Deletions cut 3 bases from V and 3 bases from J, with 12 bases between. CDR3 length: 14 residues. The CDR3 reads CASSFTDSVYEQYF. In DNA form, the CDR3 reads TGTGCCAGCAGCTTTACCGACTCGGTCTACGAGCAGTACTTC. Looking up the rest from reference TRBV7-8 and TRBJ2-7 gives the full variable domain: GAGVSQSPRYKVAKRGQDVALRCDPISGHVSLFWYQQALGQGPEFLTYFQNEAQLDKSGLPSDRFFAERPEGSVSTLKIQRTQQEDSAVYLCASSFTDSVYEQYFGPGTRLTVT.

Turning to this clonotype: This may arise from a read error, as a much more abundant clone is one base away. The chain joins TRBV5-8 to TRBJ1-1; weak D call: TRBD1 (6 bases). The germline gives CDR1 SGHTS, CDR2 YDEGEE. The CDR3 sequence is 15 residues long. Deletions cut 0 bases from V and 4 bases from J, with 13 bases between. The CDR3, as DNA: TGTGCCAGCAGCTTGGCCGGGGGGCGTGGCACTGAAGCTTTCTTT. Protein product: CASSLAGGRGTEAFF.

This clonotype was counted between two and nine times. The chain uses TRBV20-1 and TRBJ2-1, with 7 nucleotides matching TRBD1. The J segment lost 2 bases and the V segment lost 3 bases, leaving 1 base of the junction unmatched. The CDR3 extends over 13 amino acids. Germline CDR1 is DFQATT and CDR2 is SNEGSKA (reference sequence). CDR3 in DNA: TGCAGTGCTAGGGGGACAGCCTACAATGAGCAGTTCTTC. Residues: CSARGTAYNEQFF.

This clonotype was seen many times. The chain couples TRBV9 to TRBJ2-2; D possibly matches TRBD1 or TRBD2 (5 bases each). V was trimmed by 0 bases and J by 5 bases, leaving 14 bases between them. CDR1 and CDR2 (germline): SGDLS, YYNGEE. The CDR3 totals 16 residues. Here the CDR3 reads CASSVAGGTSTGELFF. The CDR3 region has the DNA TGTGCCAGCAGCGTAGCTGGGGGAACAAGTACCGGGGAGCTGTTTTTT.

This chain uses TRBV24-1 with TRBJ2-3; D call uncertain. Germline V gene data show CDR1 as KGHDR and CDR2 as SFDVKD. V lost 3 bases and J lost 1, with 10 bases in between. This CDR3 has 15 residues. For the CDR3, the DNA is TGTGCCACCAGTGATCTTATGGCGGGCACAGATACGCAGTATTTT. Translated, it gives CATSDLMAGTDTQYF.